This T cell receptor (beta chain) comes out of a study of T cells in localized non-small cell lung cancer. Study-wide results and limits: A higher density of T cells in blood coincided with extended overall survival. Turning up in adjacent lung were a median around 60 of the top 100 tumor clones. Adjacent uninvolved lung had the highest clonality, suggesting focused antigen responses. Without multi-region sequencing, intratumor heterogeneity could not be excluded.

Trimming took off 0 bases at V and 3 bases at J, with 3 bases between the two ends. The CDR3 contains 11 residues. CDR1 GTSNPN and CDR2 SVGIG come from the germline V gene (reference sequence). As concerns this clone: Its antigen is currently unknown.

Sequenced by immunoSEQ multiplex PCR; TCRdb stores in-frame clones only, minus some. The sample carries about 18,000 clones, around 88% recorded once. The TCR sequence derives from a male donor older than 55 with stage II squamous cell lung carcinoma. The sample consisted of peripheral blood, taken before any cancer treatment. V is TRBV30 and J is TRBJ2-7; the D is unclear. The CDR3 loop reads CAWSVFYEQYF. The CDR3 DNA reads TGTGCCTGGAGTGTATTCTACGAGCAGTACTTC.